This entry describes one T cell receptor beta chain. Study processing details: Using reference gene primer amplification, nucleated cell counts were estimated. The table came from immunoSEQ multiplex PCR; TCRdb's copy has only in-frame clones and leaves some out. The DNA was the basis for D and trimming; V, J and clone size are from that table. The table lists roughly 150,000 clones, approximately 84% of them singletons, with 35% to 50% in the top ten. Germline loops: CDR1 SGHTA, CDR2 FQGNSA. The CDR3 is 14 amino acids. V was clipped by 2 bases and J by 10 bases; unmatched bases: 3. This sample stems from a study of blood T cell repertoires in COVID-19. Study overall: There were acute and convalescent COVID-19 samples, and they came from the United States, Italy and Spain. Sample material is recorded as cDNA or gDNA derived from T cells, B-cell-depleted T cells, or PBMCs.

This receptor was obtained from a human donor in a cohort sampled during active COVID-19. The source material was peripheral blood. The chain is built from TRBV7-2 and TRBJ1-6; 9 bases are shared with TRBD1. The CDR3 coding sequence is TGTGCCAGCAGCTTAAGGGACAGGGTCTCACCCCTCCACTTT. It translates to CASSLRDRVSPLHF.